This T cell receptor (beta chain) was captured by sequencing in a study of blood T cell repertoires in COVID-19. About the research overall: Sources were T cells, B-cell-depleted T cells, or PBMCs; the material itself was cDNA or gDNA.

Per germline, CDR1 SGHTA and CDR2 FQGNSA. This CDR3 is 15 amino acids long. The V and J ends lost 3 bases and 4 bases, in that order; junction bases with no gene match: 4. In the original workflow: Researchers report that nucleated cell counts were estimated from reference gene primer amplification. Libraries were prepared by immunoSEQ multiplex PCR; TCRdb keeps only in-frame clonotypes and omits some of them. V and J calls plus clone size are reproduced from that table; the DNA served to infer D and trimming. This sample has 90,000 or so clones; approximately 90% occur once, and the top ten carry approximately 20%.

The V call is TRBV7-2, the J call TRBJ1-3; 9 positions agree with TRBD1. Sequencing input: peripheral blood. The receptor comes from a woman in her fifties or sixties with COVID-19, enrolled during active disease. CDR3 sequence reads: CASSFGTGKGNTIYF. As DNA, the CDR3 is TGTGCCAGCAGCTTTGGGACAGGGAAAGGAAACACCATATATTTT.